This is a list of T cell receptor beta chains from one sample in a study of identifying expanded T cells in peripheral blood. Profiling relied on immunoSEQ multiplex PCR, and the TCRdb table lists in-frame clones only, not all of them. Of approximately 90,000 clones detected, approximately 83% appear once; the ten largest clones hold around 6%. What was sequenced was blood. The receptors shown here come from a person aged 18 to 69 in good health. CDR3s include the opening cysteine and the closing phenylalanine or tryptophan. Each record gives: V gene, D gene, J gene, clone size, CDR3 protein, CDR3 DNA. The D gene is left open where the match is weak. Part of the rows lack a size; the others show once, few, many or a class for expanded clones.

>TRBV25-1|NA|TRBJ1-1|NA
CASSDATGRMNTEAFF
TGTGCCAGCAGTGACGCCACAGGGCGTATGAACACTGAAGCTTTCTTT
>TRBV10-3|NA|TRBJ2-3|NA
CAISEPNENTQYF
TGTGCCATCAGTGAGCCTAACGAGAATACGCAGTATTTT
>TRBV7-6|NA|TRBJ1-1|NA
CASSLGGRGTKYTEAFF
TGTGCCAGCAGCTTAGGCGGTAGGGGGACGAAGTACACTGAAGCTTTCTTT
>TRBV11-3|NA|TRBJ2-2|NA
CASSLDLQRGELFF
TGTGCCAGCAGCTTAGATCTTCAACGTGGGGAGCTGTTTTTT
>TRBV5-1|NA|TRBJ1-2|NA
CASSWGGSGYTF
TGCGCCAGCAGCTGGGGTGGGAGTGGCTACACCTTC
>TRBV7-2|TRBD1|TRBJ1-3|once
CASSLGTGTGNTIYF
TGTGCCAGCAGCTTAGGGACAGGGACTGGAAACACCATATATTTT
>TRBV9|NA|TRBJ1-2|NA
CASSGMDSSGVGYTF
TGTGCCAGCAGCGGCATGGACAGTTCAGGAGTTGGCTACACCTTC
>TRBV9|TRBD1|TRBJ1-2|NA
CASSRRRTGGAYGYTF
TGTGCCAGCAGCCGCCGTAGGACAGGGGGCGCATATGGCTACACCTTC
>TRBV7-2|NA|TRBJ1-3|NA
CASSYAGASGNTIYF
TGTGCCAGCAGCTACGCGGGGGCGAGTGGAAACACCATATATTTT
>TRBV11-2|NA|TRBJ1-6|NA
CASSSTVFYRKETDSPLHF
TGTGCCAGCAGCTCTACAGTGTTTTACCGGAAGGAGACGGATTCACCCCTCCACTTT
>TRBV7-9|NA|TRBJ1-1|NA
CASTRRIDHTEAFF
TGTGCCAGCACCCGGCGTATAGATCACACTGAAGCTTTCTTT
>TRBV5-1|NA|TRBJ1-1|few
CASSLIGHYEAFF
TGCGCCAGCAGCTTGATCGGACATTATGAAGCTTTCTTT
>TRBV19|NA|TRBJ1-5|once
CASWGGLQRGDQPQHF
TGTGCCAGTTGGGGGGGTCTTCAGAGGGGTGATCAGCCCCAGCATTTT